A single sample gave rise to the 28 T cell receptor beta chains below, sequenced in a study of glioma-infiltrating T cells. Amplification of TCR alpha and beta CDR3 regions from RNA used iRepertoire nested multiplex PCR. TCRdb fed the multiplex PCR reads into MiXCR, producing one record per CDR3 protein. The table records some 180,000 distinct CDR3 sequences, roughly a third of them present only once. Material for sequencing was glioma tissue, nonneoplastic brain tissue, or PBMCs (not recorded which). The receptors were gathered from a human donor with low-grade glioma or glioblastoma, undergoing nonglioma brain surgery, or in good health (not recorded which).

This clonotype was recorded many times. The chain carries TRBV4-1 and TRBJ2-7; D might be TRBD1 (7 bases). The V gene's germline CDR1 is MGHRA and CDR2 YSYEKL. There are 15 residues in the CDR3. V lost 1 base, J lost 2 bases, and 12 bases lay in between. CDR3 sequence reads: CASSQGGDRAYEQYF. CDR3 nucleotide sequence: TGCGCCAGCAGCCAAGGGGGGGACAGAGCCTACGAGCAGTACTTC.

This clonotype came up many times. The V and J genes are TRBV6-6 and TRBJ2-7, with D hard to call. The V gene lost 0 bases and the J gene lost 2 bases, with 11 bases spanning the gap. The CDR3 is made up of 15 amino acids. Germline V lookup: CDR1 MNHNY, CDR2 SVGAGI (reference sequence). CDR3 nucleotides: TGTGCCAGCAGTTACTCGAGTACAAGCCCCTACGAGCAGTACTTC. As protein: CASSYSSTSPYEQYF.

The chain recombines TRBV12-3 or TRBV12-4 with TRBJ2-5; D uncertain. V was shortened by 5 bases and J by 2 bases, with 6 bases between the two germline ends. The CDR3 is made up of 12 amino acids. The CDR3, as DNA: TGTGCCAGCAGTCCTCGACAAGAGACCCAGTACTTC. Translated, it gives CASSPRQETQYF.

This clonotype was observed many times. The chain has TRBV20-1 and TRBJ2-3, with TRBD1 as a possible D gene (6 bases). The V end was cut by 5 bases, the J end by 0 bases, with 12 bases between. CDR3 length: 14 residues. CDR1 is DFQATT, CDR2 SNEGSKA, per germline (reference sequence). DNA of the CDR3: TGCAGTGCTGCCCTGACAGGAAGCACAGATACGCAGTATTTT. Its protein product is CSAALTGSTDTQYF.

The V and J genes are TRBV5-1 and TRBJ2-5, with D possibly matching TRBD1 (5 bases). Germline loops: CDR1 SGHRS, CDR2 YFSETQ. The V gene lost 1 base and the J gene lost 2 bases, with 9 bases spanning the gap. This CDR3 contains 14 residues. The CDR3 region has the DNA TGCGCCAGCAGCTTGTCTGGGGCGCAAGAGACCCAGTACTTC. Amino acids: CASSLSGAQETQYF.

The chain has TRBV7-9 and TRBJ2-7, with 12 bases matching TRBD2. The CDR3 has 17 residues. V dropped 2 bases and J dropped 7; count of bases not matched to a gene: 12. Germline V CDR1 and CDR2: SEHNR, FQNEAQ (reference sequence). The DNA for the CDR3 is TGTGCCAGCAGCTTAAAGCCAGGACTAGCGGGAAGTGGGGAGCAGTACTTC. Amino acid sequence: CASSLKPGLAGSGEQYF.

Notes on this clonotype: A much larger clone lies a single base off, so this may be a read error. The rearrangement links TRBV18 to TRBJ1-1; maybe TRBD1 (5 bases). This CDR3 contains 15 residues. Germline V lookup: CDR1 KGHSH, CDR2 LQKENI. CDR3 nucleotides: TGTGCCAGCTCACCACCGATGGGTCTGGGGACTGAAGCTTCCTTT. Its translation is CASSPPMGLGTEASF.

Regarding this clonotype: One end of the junction does not line up with germline, which may come from a read error. The genes are TRBV28 and TRBJ1-5; a weak D match, TRBD1 (6 bases). Germline V gene lookup returns CDR1 MDHEN and CDR2 SYDVKM. The CDR3 has 16 amino acids. The DNA of the CDR3 is TGTGCCCGCAGTTCCGCCGGGACCGGGGGCGATCAGCCCCAGCATTTT. Its translation: CARSSAGTGGDQPQHF. The whole variable domain, remainder taken from reference TRBV28 and TRBJ1-5, is DVKVTQSSRYLVKRTGEKVFLECVQDMDHENMFWYRQDPGLGLRLIYFSYDVKMKEKGDIPEGYSVSREKKERFSLILESASTNQTSMYLCARSSAGTGGDQPQHFGDGTRLSIL.

This clonotype was picked up one time. This may be a read error, as it is one base from a much larger clone. The chain links TRBV6-2 or TRBV6-3 to TRBJ2-2; D is uncertain. CDR1 and CDR2 (germline): MNHEY, SVGEGT. The CDR3 consists of 12 residues. DNA of the CDR3: TGTGCCAGAAGTTCTAAACCCGGGGAGCTGTTTTTT. Protein: CARSSKPGELFF.

There are many counts of this clonotype. The rearrangement joins TRBV10-3 to TRBJ1-2, with D possibly matching TRBD1 (5 bases). Germline lookup yields CDR1 ENHRY and CDR2 SYGVKD. Between the trimmed V and J ends, which lost 3 bases and 4 bases, there was a span of 12 bases. The CDR3 contains 14 residues. CDR3 nucleotide sequence: TGTGCCATCAGTGAAGGGACCTCAGCCTATGGCTACACCTTC. This gives the protein CAISEGTSAYGYTF.

This clonotype has only one observation. Sequence at one end of the junction differs from germline and may be a read error. V is TRBV9 and J is TRBJ2-5; tentative D call: TRBD2 (6 bases). The CDR3 loop spans 14 amino acids. Per germline, CDR1 SGDLS and CDR2 YYNGEE. The DNA for the CDR3 is TGTGCCAGCAGCGTAGGTACTAGCTTTGAGACCAAGTACTTC. It codes for CASSVGTSFETKYF.

V and J are TRBV18 and TRBJ2-5, with D uncertain. This CDR3 has 13 residues. Germline V gene lookup returns CDR1 KGHSH and CDR2 LQKENI. Trimming took 4 bases from V and 2 from J, leaving 8 bases between them. CDR3 coding DNA: TGTGCCAGCTCACTGGACCCACAAGAGACCCAGTACTTC. This sequence encodes CASSLDPQETQYF.

The sample holds many counts of this clonotype. V is TRBV6-6 and J is TRBJ2-2, with TRBD2 as a possible D gene (6 bases). CDR3 length equals 13 residues. Germline values: CDR1 MNHNY, CDR2 SVGAGI (reference sequence). Trimming shortened V by 2 bases and J by 7 bases, and 8 bases separated the two germline ends. The CDR3 protein is CASSYRGNGELFF. CDR3 nucleotides: TGTGCCAGCAGTTACCGGGGGAACGGGGAGCTGTTTTTT.

The CDR3 reads CASSLSSAYEQYF. In DNA form, the CDR3 reads TGTGCCAGCAGCTTATCCAGTGCTTACGAGCAGTACTTC. The chain couples TRBV7-9 to TRBJ2-7; no firm D call. Germline V lookup: CDR1 SEHNR, CDR2 FQNEAQ (reference sequence). This CDR3 comprises 13 residues. The germline V and J ends were trimmed by 2 bases and 4 bases, with 9 bases remaining between them.

This clonotype was observed many times. J is TRBJ2-7 and V is TRBV20-1, with unresolved D. V dropped 1 base and J dropped 8 bases, with 6 bases sitting between them. The CDR3 is made up of 10 amino acids. Germline V gene data show CDR1 as DFQATT and CDR2 as SNEGSKA (reference sequence). This chain's CDR3 is CSARAGKQYF. In nucleotides, the CDR3 is TGCAGTGCTAGAGCCGGAAAGCAGTACTTC.

In this sample, this clonotype turned up many times. The chain employs TRBV9 and TRBJ2-1; D uncertain. The germline V gene has CDR1 SGDLS and CDR2 YYNGEE. The CDR3 is 13 residues long. Trimming stripped 0 bases from V and 9 bases from J, with 10 bases between. The CDR3 loop is CASSVGPYGEQFF. CDR3 bases: TGTGCCAGCAGCGTAGGCCCCTATGGTGAGCAGTTCTTC.

V and J are TRBV7-2 and TRBJ1-5, with a tentative D call TRBD1 (5 bases). This CDR3 has 13 residues. CDR1 is SGHTA and CDR2 is FQGNSA in the germline V gene. With 1 base removed from V and 12 bases from J, the gap between germline ends came to 13 bases. CDR3 residues: CASSLGQGQIQHF. CDR3 DNA sequence: TGTGCCAGCAGCTTAGGCCAGGGTCAGATCCAGCATTTT.

In this sample, this clonotype turned up a few times. This chain links TRBV4-1 with TRBJ1-2; 8 nucleotides align to TRBD1. V shed 3 bases and J 3 bases; nucleotides not matched to a gene: 24. The CDR3 sequence is 21 residues long. Germline loops: CDR1 MGHRA, CDR2 YSYEKL. The CDR3 region has the DNA TGCGCCAGCAGCCAGAGAAGACTGTGGACGCGGACAGGGCAGTATGACTATGGCTACACCTTC. Its translation: CASSQRRLWTRTGQYDYGYTF.

In its sample, this clonotype was seen many times. This chain links TRBV12-3 or TRBV12-4 with TRBJ1-1, with 8 positions matching TRBD1. Trimming took 4 bases from V and 2 from J; bases not matched to a gene: 6. The CDR3 has 15 residues. The CDR3 here is CASSYRGAFNTEAFF. The CDR3 coding sequence is TGTGCCAGCAGTTACAGGGGGGCCTTCAACACTGAAGCTTTCTTT.

This clonotype was observed at least ten times. The genes are TRBV12-3 or TRBV12-4 and TRBJ2-1, with D unresolved. This CDR3 has 15 residues. Trimming cost V 10 bases and J 2 bases, with 18 bases left between them. CDR3 DNA sequence: TGTGCCACCATGAGCCGTAATGCGGCCTACAATGAGCAGTTCTTC. The encoded protein is CATMSRNAAYNEQFF.

This clonotype appeared many times. The chain employs TRBV6-1 and TRBJ2-1, with 10 nucleotides matching TRBD2. The length of the CDR3 is 16 residues. Germline assignment: CDR1 MNHNS and CDR2 SASEGT. The J segment lost 3 bases and the V segment lost 7 bases, leaving 9 bases of the junction unmatched. The CDR3: CASTTTGTSVYNEQFF. The CDR3 DNA is TGTGCCAGCACAACAACCGGGACTAGCGTCTACAATGAGCAGTTCTTC.

The sample holds many counts of this clonotype. V and J are TRBV4-3 and TRBJ2-5; D is perhaps TRBD2 (5 bases). V lost 0 bases and J lost 5, with 13 bases in between. The CDR3 spans 15 residues. The V gene's germline CDR1 is LGHNA and CDR2 YSLEER. This chain's CDR3 is CASSQERLAWETQYF. CDR3 coding DNA: TGCGCCAGCAGCCAAGAACGGCTAGCTTGGGAGACCCAGTACTTC.

A remark on this clonotype: One base away lies a much larger clone, so this may be a sequencing read error. The chain combines TRBV12-3 or TRBV12-4 with TRBJ1-5, with D unclear. This CDR3 has 14 amino acids. In DNA, the CDR3 is TGTGCCAGCAGTTTAGGTAATAGCAATAAGCCCCAGCATTTT. Translation: CASSLGNSNKPQHF.

This clonotype was recorded at least ten times. The chain carries TRBV20-1 and TRBJ2-5; TRBD1 matches at 7 bases. With V trimmed by 6 bases and J by 7 bases, 14 bases remained unmatched. The germline CDR1 and CDR2 sequences are DFQATT and SNEGSKA (reference sequence). The CDR3 extends over 14 amino acids. The CDR3 DNA follows: TGCAGTGCCTTCGGACAGGTGGTTAGGTGGACCCAGTACTTC. The encoded protein is CSAFGQVVRWTQYF.

This clonotype was observed many times. The chain links TRBV4-3 to TRBJ2-3; TRBD2 matches 8 bases. CDR3 length equals 15 residues. CDR1 and CDR2 (germline): LGHNA, YSLEER. J lost 2 bases, V lost 3 bases, and 4 bases had no gene match. The CDR3 coding sequence is TGCGCCAGCAGCCATACTAGCGGAAACACAGATACGCAGTATTTT. Amino acid sequence: CASSHTSGNTDTQYF.

Turning to this clonotype: It may be a read error: a sequence one base away is much more abundant. The chain carries TRBV6-1 and TRBJ2-3; tentative D call: TRBD2 (6 bases). Germline-derived CDR1 and CDR2 are MNHNS and SASEGT. The CDR3 extends over 14 amino acids. The CDR3 region is CARSPPGETDTQYF. The CDR3, as DNA: TGTGCCCGCAGCCCCCCGGGAGAGACAGATACGCAGTATTTT.

This clonotype occurred many times. V is TRBV28 and J is TRBJ1-2; D possibly corresponds to TRBD1 (6 bases). CDR1 and CDR2 (germline): MDHEN, SYDVKM. Trimming removed 8 bases from V and 7 bases from J, with 14 bases in between. The CDR3 extends over 12 amino acids. CDR3 amino acids: CASADRRFGYTF. The CDR3 nucleotides read TGTGCCAGCGCAGACAGGAGATTTGGCTACACCTTC.

To note about this clonotype: Being one base from a much bigger clone, this may be a read error. The gene calls are TRBV7-6 and TRBJ2-1; 9 bases line up with TRBD2. This CDR3 has 15 residues. V lost 5 bases and J lost 10; bases outside the gene matches: 12. Germline V CDR1 and CDR2: SGHVS, FNYEAQ. This CDR3 is CASSTPLREGREQFF. CDR3 DNA: TGTGCCAGCAGCACCCCCTTGCGGGAGGGCCGAGAGCAGTTCTTC.